These 26 T cell receptor beta chains were sequenced from one sample in a study of cytomegalovirus exposure and HLA in healthy donors (dated by TCRdb to 2015 to 2018). Library generation was performed with the immunoSEQ multiplex PCR assay. Drawn from immuneACCESS, this table holds only the in-frame rearrangements with V and J called that TCRdb kept. Clones are partly lost; checked studies trace under half to an unresolved V gene and leave the rest unexplained. Here the sample has under 150,000 clones; 80% to 90% occur a single time. The biggest ten clones account for just under 3% of the sample. Material for sequencing was PBMCs. These receptors originate from a man in his late teens or twenties in good health and CMV-seronegative.

The genes are TRBV27 and TRBJ1-5; 7 bases align to TRBD1. This CDR3 is 14 amino acids long. Trimming took 5 bases from V and 4 from J; bases not matched to a gene: 5. From germline, CDR1 is MNHEY and CDR2 SMNVEV (reference sequence). CDR3 in amino acids: CASSIRQGNQPQHF. The CDR3 DNA follows: TGTGCCAGCAGTATACGACAGGGAAATCAGCCCCAGCATTTT.

The chain has TRBV6-1 and TRBJ2-5, with a tentative D call TRBD2 (5 bases). The CDR3 has 15 amino acids. Trimming shortened V by 0 bases and J by 4 bases, and 12 bases separated the two germline ends. The germline CDR1 and CDR2 sequences are MNHNS and SASEGT. CDR3 in DNA: TGTGCCAGCAGTGAAGCGCTTGGGGAGTTAGAGACCCAGTACTTC. Encoded protein: CASSEALGELETQYF.

The J gene is TRBJ2-5, the V gene TRBV7-9; 8 bases line up with TRBD2. V gave up 6 bases and J gave up 2 bases; unmatched junction bases: 8. In germline, CDR1 is SEHNR, CDR2 FQNEAQ (reference sequence). The CDR3 loop spans 15 amino acids. The CDR3 DNA follows: TGTGCCAGCAGTTTTCTAGCGGGTGAACAAGAGACCCAGTACTTC. Translation gives CASSFLAGEQETQYF.

This clone was observed a few times. The chain has TRBV19 and TRBJ2-7; a weak D match, TRBD2 (6 bases). Trimming took off 3 bases at V and 5 bases at J, with 20 bases between the two ends. The CDR3 has 16 amino acids. Germline V gene sequence: CDR1 LNHDA, CDR2 SQIVND (reference sequence). CDR3 nucleotide sequence: TGTGCCAGTAGTATCGCCGGAGGGGAGCAAATTGACGAGCAGTACTTC. Translating it yields CASSIAGGEQIDEQYF.

The genes are TRBV28 and TRBJ2-1, with unresolved D. CDR3 length equals 14 residues. Germline V CDR1 and CDR2: MDHEN, SYDVKM. With 7 bases removed from V and 2 bases from J, the gap between germline ends came to 12 bases. The CDR3 spells CASTRSFTYNEQFF. CDR3 nucleotides: TGTGCCAGCACACGGTCCTTCACCTACAATGAGCAGTTCTTC.

The gene calls are TRBV28 and TRBJ1-1, with unresolved D. This CDR3 has 12 amino acids. The V gene lost 5 bases and the J gene lost 1 base, with 5 bases spanning the gap. The germline CDR1 and CDR2 sequences are MDHEN and SYDVKM. Here the CDR3 DNA reads TGTGCCAGCAGTCCATCGAACACTGAAGCTTTCTTT. This encodes CASSPSNTEAFF.

This clone occurred once. The chain couples TRBV7-2 to TRBJ2-7, with TRBD1 identical over 7 bases. J gave up 5 bases and V 4 bases, and 8 bases lay outside the gene matches. The CDR3 length is 14 residues. Germline loops: CDR1 SGHTA, CDR2 FQGNSA. CDR3 protein: CASSSPTGRHEQYF. CDR3 bases: TGTGCCAGCAGCTCCCCGACAGGGCGCCACGAGCAGTACTTC.

The chain recombines TRBV7-6 with TRBJ2-5, with a tentative D call TRBD1 (6 bases). Germline CDR1 and CDR2: SGHVS and FNYEAQ. V gave up 0 bases and J gave up 5 bases, with 10 bases separating them. This CDR3 is 14 amino acids long. CDR3 coding DNA: TGTGCCAGCAGCTTAGCTGGACAGCGGGAGACCCAGTACTTC. It is translated as CASSLAGQRETQYF. The variable domain in full, completed from reference TRBV7-6 and TRBJ2-5, reads GAGVSQSPRYKVTKRGQDVALRCDPISGHVSLYWYRQALGQGPEFLTYFNYEAQQDKSGLPNDRFSAERPEGSISTLTIQRTEQRDSAMYRCASSLAGQRETQYFGPGTRLLVL.

Concerning this clone itself: One end of the junction is discordant with germline, which a read error may explain. V is TRBV14 and J is TRBJ2-1; 8 bases match TRBD2. The CDR3 is 16 residues long. Germline V gene lookup returns CDR1 SGHDN and CDR2 FVKESK. The CDR3 spells CAGSHWGGGHYNEQFF. The DNA for the CDR3 is TGTGCCGGCAGCCATTGGGGCGGGGGGCACTACAATGAGCAGTTCTTC.

The J gene is TRBJ1-2, the V gene TRBV19; TRBD1 agrees at 9 bases. Germline CDR1 reads LNHDA; CDR2 reads SQIVND (reference sequence). The CDR3 spans 15 residues. Trimming at V came to 5 bases and at J to 3 bases, leaving 7 bases not matched to a gene. The CDR3 coding sequence is TGTGCCAGTAGTCCTACCGGGACAGGGTACTATGGCTACACCTTC. Translating it yields CASSPTGTGYYGYTF.

The chain recombines TRBV6-5 with TRBJ2-5; 7 bases are a match to TRBD1. Per the germline V gene, CDR1 is MNHEY and CDR2 is SVGAGI. The CDR3 has 12 amino acids. With 6 bases clipped from V and 6 bases from J, the junction kept 4 bases outside the gene matches. CDR3 nucleotide sequence: TGTGCCAGCAGACAGGGGCGACAGACCCAGTACTTC. This codes for CASRQGRQTQYF.

The chain employs TRBV9 and TRBJ2-7; D perhaps matches TRBD1 (5 bases). CDR3 length equals 14 residues. Germline values: CDR1 SGDLS, CDR2 YYNGEE. V was clipped by 1 base and J by 3 bases, with 11 bases between them. CDR3: CASSVSQANYEQYF. The DNA of the CDR3 is TGTGCCAGCAGCGTATCACAGGCAAACTACGAGCAGTACTTC. The full variable domain, its missing parts supplied by reference TRBV9 and TRBJ2-7, is DSGVTQTPKHLITATGQRVTLRCSPRSGDLSVYWYQQSLDQGLQFLIQYYNGEERAKGNILERFSAQQFPDLHSELNLSSLELGDSALYFCASSVSQANYEQYFGPGTRLTVT.

The chain has TRBV9 and TRBJ2-5; 13 nucleotides agree with TRBD2. Trimming removed 4 bases from V and 5 bases from J; junction bases left unmatched: 5. Germline values: CDR1 SGDLS, CDR2 YYNGEE. The CDR3 loop spans 15 amino acids. The CDR3 reads CASSPGGLAGETQYF. CDR3 in DNA: TGTGCCAGCAGCCCGGGGGGACTAGCGGGGGAGACCCAGTACTTC.

The chain combines TRBV30 with TRBJ1-2; TRBD1 agrees at 7 bases. Germline V gene lookup returns CDR1 GTSNPN and CDR2 SVGIG (reference sequence). The J segment lost 4 bases and the V segment lost 4 bases, leaving 0 bases of the junction unmatched. The CDR3 runs 11 residues. The CDR3 DNA follows: TGTGCCTGGAACAGGGGCTATGGCTACACCTTC. Translated: CAWNRGYGYTF.

The sample holds one count of this clone. The chain combines TRBV21-1 with TRBJ1-1. TRBV21-1 has pseudogene status. The CDR3 covers 16 residues. CDR3 coding DNA: TGTGCCAGCAGCAAAGGACTCAGTCAACGGTACACTGAAGCTTTCTTT. Amino acids: CASSKGLSQRYTEAFF.

The rearrangement joins TRBV5-1 to TRBJ2-7, with a weak D call TRBD1 (5 bases). Germline V gene sequence: CDR1 SGHRS, CDR2 YFSETQ. Between the trimmed V and J ends, which lost 0 bases and 3 bases, there was a span of 22 bases. The CDR3 extends over 18 amino acids. The CDR3 loop reads CASSLALILTVRLYEQYF. CDR3 in DNA: TGCGCCAGCAGCTTGGCCCTTATTTTGACAGTTCGTCTCTACGAGCAGTACTTC.

The chain joins TRBV7-8 to TRBJ2-7; weak D call: TRBD2 (6 bases). The V gene's germline CDR1 is SGHVS and CDR2 FQNEAQ. The CDR3 spans 15 residues. Trimming cost V 3 bases and J 4 bases, with 16 bases left between them. CDR3 residues: CASSFFGLTAYEQYF. CDR3 DNA sequence: TGTGCCAGCAGCTTTTTCGGACTAACCGCATACGAGCAGTACTTC.

The rearrangement links TRBV7-6 to TRBJ2-1; 10 nucleotides agree with TRBD2. V lost 4 bases, J lost 5 bases, and 11 bases stayed unmatched. The CDR3 runs 17 residues. Germline V CDR1 and CDR2: SGHVS, FNYEAQ. The CDR3 bases are TGTGCCAGCAGCTCTGATGATAGCGGGGGGCTCCACAATGAGCAGTTCTTC. Its translation: CASSSDDSGGLHNEQFF. The complete variable domain, with remaining parts taken from reference TRBV7-6 and TRBJ2-1, reads GAGVSQSPRYKVTKRGQDVALRCDPISGHVSLYWYRQALGQGPEFLTYFNYEAQQDKSGLPNDRFSAERPEGSISTLTIQRTEQRDSAMYRCASSSDDSGGLHNEQFFGPGTRLTVL.

The V and J genes are TRBV13 and TRBJ2-6, with D maybe TRBD1 (5 bases). The CDR3 is 18 amino acids. Germline V gives CDR1 PRHDT, CDR2 FYEKMQ (reference sequence). V shed 0 bases and J shed 1 base, with 13 bases lying between them. CDR3 in DNA: TGTGCCAGCAGCTTAGGGTTAATAAGGGGTTCTGGGGCCAACGTCCTGACTTTC. Its protein is CASSLGLIRGSGANVLTF. Supplemented by reference TRBV13 and TRBJ2-6, the full variable domain reads AAGVIQSPRHLIKEKRETATLKCYPIPRHDTVYWYQQGPGQDPQFLISFYEKMQSDKGSIPDRFSAQQFSDYHSELNMSSLELGDSALYFCASSLGLIRGSGANVLTFGAGSRLTVL.

This clone was counted only a few times. The chain recombines TRBV5-6 with TRBJ1-1, with TRBD1 matching 9 bases. V was clipped by 4 bases and J by 4 bases; unmatched bases: 5. Per the germline V gene, CDR1 is SGHDT and CDR2 is YYEEEE. The CDR3 is made up of 14 amino acids. In nucleotides, the CDR3 is TGTGCCAGCAGCGGGGACAGGGATCCCACTGAAGCTTTCTTT. It specifies CASSGDRDPTEAFF.

The chain is built from TRBV6-1 and TRBJ1-1, with 9 bases that match TRBD1. Unmatched junction bases numbered 5, after V lost 1 base and J lost 8 bases. CDR3 length: 14 amino acids. Germline CDR1 reads MNHNS; CDR2 reads SASEGT. CDR3 sequence: CASSEVLGTGEAFF. Written as DNA, the CDR3 is TGTGCCAGCAGTGAAGTTTTAGGGACAGGGGAAGCTTTCTTT.

V is TRBV9 and J is TRBJ1-2; D is possibly TRBD1 (6 bases). This CDR3 contains 14 residues. The germline V gene encodes CDR1 SGDLS and CDR2 YYNGEE. V shed 4 bases and J shed 4 bases, with 14 bases lying between them. CDR3 DNA: TGTGCCAGCAGCCCCCGAGGGGGGGCCTATGGCTACACCTTC. Its translation: CASSPRGGAYGYTF.

The chain employs TRBV13 and TRBJ2-1; TRBD1 might be the D (7 bases). Trimming shortened V by 5 bases and J by 5 bases, and 22 bases separated the two germline ends. The CDR3 has 17 residues. Per the germline V gene, CDR1 is PRHDT and CDR2 is FYEKMQ (reference sequence). The CDR3 reads CASSPQGGPAYNNEQFF. DNA of the CDR3: TGTGCCAGCAGCCCCCAGGGGGGCCCAGCCTACAACAATGAGCAGTTCTTC.

The chain employs TRBV6-5 and TRBJ1-1; D might be TRBD1 (6 bases). The CDR3 has 11 residues. Looked up from germline, CDR1 is MNHEY and CDR2 is SVGAGI. Trimming left V 6 bases short and J 9 bases short, with 11 bases between. The CDR3 DNA sequence: TGTGCCAGCAGGAACAGGGTTCAAGCTTTCTTT. This codes for CASRNRVQAFF.

The chain carries TRBV27 and TRBJ1-1; D is undetermined. The CDR3 is 13 residues long. The germline gives CDR1 MNHEY, CDR2 SMNVEV (reference sequence). The germline V and J ends were trimmed by 2 bases and 4 bases, with 8 bases remaining between them. DNA of the CDR3: TGTGCCAGCAGTTTAGCCCCCAGCACTGAAGCTTTCTTT. It encodes CASSLAPSTEAFF.

This chain connects TRBV7-2 to TRBJ2-1; 12 bases align to TRBD2. Trimming at V came to 5 bases and at J to 10 bases, leaving 18 bases not matched to a gene. This CDR3 is built from 18 residues. Germline values: CDR1 SGHTA, CDR2 FQGNSA. In nucleotides, the CDR3 is TGTGCCAGCAGCCCCACGTACCATCTAGCGGGGGGGCCGGAAGAGCAGTTCTTC. Translation: CASSPTYHLAGGPEEQFF.